These 17 T cell receptor beta chains came from one sample sequenced in a study of cytomegalovirus exposure and HLA in healthy donors. A multiplex PCR was run with 60 Vbeta primers and 13 Jbeta primers. Assay used: immunoSEQ multiplex PCR; TCRdb lists only in-frame clones, some missing. The sample has roughly 95,000 clones; 82% are singletons. The sample taken for sequencing was PBMCs. The receptors derive from a young man in good health and CMV-seropositive.

CDR3: CASSIGAGEWANTGELFF. CDR3 nucleotides: TGTGCCAGTAGTATCGGGGCAGGGGAATGGGCTAACACCGGGGAGCTGTTTTTT. The chain is built from TRBV19 and TRBJ2-2; D perhaps matches TRBD1 (6 bases). Germline CDR1 and CDR2: LNHDA and SQIVND (reference sequence). The CDR3 extends over 18 amino acids. V lost 3 bases and J 2 bases, leaving 19 bases between the germline ends.

The chain carries TRBV7-2 and TRBJ1-5, with 9 bases matching TRBD1. The V gene's germline CDR1 is SGHTA and CDR2 FQGNSA. The CDR3 is made up of 15 amino acids. Unmatched junction bases numbered 4, after V lost 4 bases and J lost 3 bases. CDR3 in DNA: TGTGCCAGCAGCTCTACAGGGGGCCTCAATCAGCCCCAGCATTTT. Protein: CASSSTGGLNQPQHF.

In nucleotides, the CDR3 is TGTGCCAGCAGCCCGGGACTAGCGGGAGCGTGGACAGATACGCAGTATTTT. This translates into CASSPGLAGAWTDTQYF. The chain combines TRBV5-8 with TRBJ2-3, with 14 bases fitting TRBD2. The CDR3 totals 17 residues. CDR1 is SGHTS and CDR2 is YDEGEE in the germline V gene. The trim removed 4 bases at V and 3 bases at J, leaving 7 bases unmatched.

The genes are TRBV6-5 and TRBJ2-2; D unclear. From germline, CDR1 is MNHEY and CDR2 SVGAGI. The CDR3 sequence is 16 residues long. V gave up 1 base and J gave up 1 base, with 10 bases separating them. CDR3 protein: CASSYFPLGNTGELFF. DNA for the CDR3: TGTGCCAGCAGTTACTTCCCCCTCGGGAACACCGGGGAGCTGTTTTTT.

The chain carries TRBV19 and TRBJ2-1, with 7 positions matching TRBD2. The CDR3 is made up of 15 amino acids. Germline V gene data show CDR1 as LNHDA and CDR2 as SQIVND (reference sequence). The junction had 13 bases not matched to a gene; V was cut back by 7 bases and J by 7 bases. The CDR3 DNA is TGTGCCAGTAAAAAGGACGGGAGGATAACGAATGAGCAGTTCTTC. Translated, it gives CASKKDGRITNEQFF.

The chain joins TRBV7-8 to TRBJ2-2, with 12 bases matching TRBD2. Germline V gene lookup returns CDR1 SGHVS and CDR2 FQNEAQ. The junction had 4 bases not matched to a gene; V was cut back by 4 bases and J by 4 bases. There are 16 residues in the CDR3. For the CDR3, the DNA is TGTGCCAGCAGCTATACTAGCGGGAGGCCCACCGGGGAGCTGTTTTTT. It encodes CASSYTSGRPTGELFF.

This clone was seen a single time. The chain recombines TRBV28 with TRBJ2-7; no clear D gene. Deletions cut 6 bases from V and 6 bases from J, with 6 bases between. The CDR3 length is 10 residues. The germline gives CDR1 MDHEN, CDR2 SYDVKM. This chain's CDR3 is CASSMAEQYF. For the CDR3, the DNA is TGTGCCAGCAGCATGGCCGAGCAGTACTTC.

This chain connects TRBV7-9 to TRBJ2-2; tentative D call: TRBD2 (6 bases). The CDR3 totals 15 residues. CDR1 is SEHNR and CDR2 is FQNEAQ in the germline V gene (reference sequence). V lost 1 base and J lost 3, with 9 bases in between. Written as DNA, the CDR3 is TGTGCCAGCAGCTTAGGGAGGGGCGACACCGGGGAGCTGTTTTTT. This gives the protein CASSLGRGDTGELFF.

The chain employs TRBV30 and TRBJ2-7; 9 bases fit TRBD1. The length of the CDR3 is 16 residues. V shed 0 bases and J 5 bases; nucleotides not matched to a gene: 11. Germline V CDR1 and CDR2: GTSNPN, SVGIG (reference sequence). Here the CDR3 reads CAWSVRSGTGKNEQYF. As DNA, the CDR3 is TGTGCCTGGAGTGTCCGGTCCGGGACAGGGAAAAACGAGCAGTACTTC.

The genes are TRBV10-3 and TRBJ2-1; TRBD2 aligns across 10 bases. Germline V gene lookup returns CDR1 ENHRY and CDR2 SYGVKD. V dropped 4 bases and J dropped 9; count of bases not matched to a gene: 9. The CDR3 loop spans 15 amino acids. The CDR3 nucleotides are TGTGCCATCAGTGTGGTAGCGGGAGGCCGGGGTGAGCAGTTCTTC. Translating it yields CAISVVAGGRGEQFF.

This chain links TRBV5-1 with TRBJ2-3; 7 bases fit TRBD2. Germline lookup yields CDR1 SGHRS and CDR2 YFSETQ. The V and J ends lost 1 base and 14 bases, in that order; junction bases with no gene match: 10. The CDR3 totals 13 residues. The DNA for the CDR3 is TGCGCCAGCAGCTTGCCGGGGGGTATCCCTCCGTATTTT. Translating gives CASSLPGGIPPYF.

The chain couples TRBV5-5 to TRBJ1-6; 7 bases map to TRBD1. The CDR3 is 16 amino acids. V lost 0 bases and J lost 7; bases outside the gene matches: 7. CDR1 SGHKS and CDR2 YYEKEE come from the germline V gene (reference sequence). In DNA, the CDR3 is TGTGCCAGCAGCTTGGGAAGGGGGCTGTTAAATTCACCCCTCCACTTT. It specifies CASSLGRGLLNSPLHF. Using reference TRBV5-5 and TRBJ1-6 for the parts outside the CDR3, the full variable domain is DAGVTQSPTHLIKTRGQQVTLRCSPISGHKSVSWYQQVLGQGPQFIFQYYEKEERGRGNFPDRFSARQFPNYSSELNVNALLLGDSALYLCASSLGRGLLNSPLHFGNGTRLTVT.

This chain joins TRBV6-1 and TRBJ2-1, with 13 bases identical to TRBD2. Germline V gene sequence: CDR1 MNHNS, CDR2 SASEGT. V lost 5 bases and J lost 0; bases outside the gene matches: 16. This CDR3 comprises 21 residues. As DNA, the CDR3 is TGTGCCAGCAGTAAAGGACGCTCTGGGACTAGCGGGACTAGCTCCTACAATGAGCAGTTCTTC. Protein product: CASSKGRSGTSGTSSYNEQFF.

The chain links TRBV7-9 to TRBJ2-7, with D maybe TRBD2 (7 bases). The ends were cut back, 5 bases at V and 5 bases at J, with 16 bases in the middle. Germline V CDR1 and CDR2: SEHNR, FQNEAQ (reference sequence). This CDR3 has 14 residues. The CDR3 loop is CASSPMGGPNEQYF. The DNA for the CDR3 is TGTGCCAGCAGCCCGATGGGGGGGCCAAACGAGCAGTACTTC.

V and J are TRBV6-5 and TRBJ1-1; a weak D match, TRBD1 (6 bases). V dropped 2 bases and J dropped 1 base, with 8 bases sitting between them. The germline V gene encodes CDR1 MNHEY and CDR2 SVGAGI. The CDR3 has 14 residues. The CDR3 DNA follows: TGTGCCAGCAGTTACCTGACAGGGAACACTGAAGCTTTCTTT. The encoded protein is CASSYLTGNTEAFF.

This rearrangement joins TRBV10-1 to TRBJ2-7; 7 bases are shared with TRBD1. J gave up 6 bases and V 5 bases, and 7 bases lay outside the gene matches. The length of the CDR3 is 13 residues. CDR1 is WNHNN and CDR2 is SYGVQD in the germline V gene (reference sequence). For the CDR3, the DNA is TGCGCCAGCAGTCCCCTTGGGACAGCCGAGCAGTACTTC. Its protein product is CASSPLGTAEQYF.

This clone was seen a single time. V gene TRBV28 combines with J gene TRBJ2-7; D uncertain. The germline V gene encodes CDR1 MDHEN and CDR2 SYDVKM. The CDR3 runs to 11 residues. Trimming took 4 bases from V and 4 from J, leaving 5 bases between them. Here the CDR3 reads CASSWRYEQYF. The CDR3 coding sequence is TGTGCCAGCAGTTGGCGGTACGAGCAGTACTTC.